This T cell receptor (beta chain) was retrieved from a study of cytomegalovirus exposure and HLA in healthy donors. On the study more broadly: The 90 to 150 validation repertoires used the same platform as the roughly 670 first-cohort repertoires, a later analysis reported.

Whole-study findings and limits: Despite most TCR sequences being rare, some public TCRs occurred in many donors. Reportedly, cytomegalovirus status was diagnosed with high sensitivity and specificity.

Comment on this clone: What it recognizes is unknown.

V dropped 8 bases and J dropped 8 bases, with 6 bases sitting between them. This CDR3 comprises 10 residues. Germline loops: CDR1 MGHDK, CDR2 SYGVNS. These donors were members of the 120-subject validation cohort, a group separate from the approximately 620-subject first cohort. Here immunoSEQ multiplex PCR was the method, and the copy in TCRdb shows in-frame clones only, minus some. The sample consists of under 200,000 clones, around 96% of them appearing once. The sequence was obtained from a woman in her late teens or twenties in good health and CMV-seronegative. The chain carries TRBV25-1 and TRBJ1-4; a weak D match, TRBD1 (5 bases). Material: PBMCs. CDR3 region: CASRGEKLFF. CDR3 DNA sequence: TGTGCCAGCCGGGGGGAAAAACTGTTTTTT.